The 27 T cell receptor beta chains below all came from one sample that was sequenced in a study of early T cells in non-severe SARS-CoV-2 infection. Each CDR3 protein gets one entry after TCRdb re-called the 5' RACE reads with MiXCR. The data contain about 26,000 distinct CDR3 sequences, about 5% of them singletons. The source material was whole blood. The receptors shown here come from an adult who was a healthcare worker with PCR-confirmed SARS-CoV-2 infection or an uninfected control (not recorded which).

The chain is built from TRBV3-1 and TRBJ2-4, with D tentatively TRBD1 or TRBD2 (7 bases each). The CDR3 has 12 amino acids. Germline V CDR1 and CDR2: LGHDT, YNNKEL (reference sequence). V lost 1 base and J lost 15, with 13 bases in between. This CDR3 reads CASSQGDREGYF. Here the CDR3 DNA reads TGTGCCAGCAGCCAAGGCGACAGGGAGGGGTACTTC.

This clonotype was recorded at least ten times. V and J are TRBV12-3 or TRBV12-4 and TRBJ1-2, with D tentatively TRBD1 (5 bases). The CDR3 length is 13 residues. The germline V and J ends were trimmed by 5 bases and 8 bases, with 15 bases remaining between them. The CDR3 loop reads CASSRTQGGGYTF. The CDR3 region has the DNA TGTGCCAGCAGTCGGACACAAGGCGGGGGCTACACCTTC.

This clonotype was observed at least ten times. This sequence joins TRBV13 and TRBJ1-2, with D possibly matching TRBD1 (6 bases). V dropped 0 bases and J dropped 1 base, with 9 bases sitting between them. Germline assignment: CDR1 PRHDT and CDR2 FYEKMQ (reference sequence). This CDR3 is built from 15 residues. CDR3 in DNA: TGTGCCAGCAGCTTAGGTGGCAGGGGTAACTATGGCTACACCTTC. Residues: CASSLGGRGNYGYTF. Combining the CDR3 with reference TRBV13 and TRBJ1-2 gives the whole variable domain AAGVIQSPRHLIKEKRETATLKCYPIPRHDTVYWYQQGPGQDPQFLISFYEKMQSDKGSIPDRFSAQQFSDYHSELNMSSLELGDSALYFCASSLGGRGNYGYTFGSGTRLTVV.

This clonotype was seen ten or more times. The chain is built from TRBV5-6 and TRBJ2-7, with 9 bases lining up with TRBD2. CDR3 length: 15 amino acids. J gave up 2 bases and V 4 bases, and 7 bases lay outside the gene matches. Germline CDR1 is SGHDT and CDR2 is YYEEEE. The CDR3 sequence is CASSPGLAWAYEQYF. The CDR3 DNA reads TGTGCCAGCAGCCCGGGACTAGCATGGGCCTACGAGCAGTACTTC.

At least ten counts were recorded for this clonotype. This chain joins TRBV28 and TRBJ2-7; tentatively, D is TRBD2 (5 bases). This CDR3 comprises 13 residues. Per germline, CDR1 MDHEN and CDR2 SYDVKM. The V end was cut by 6 bases, the J end by 2 bases, with 11 bases between. The CDR3 here is CASRKDSPYEQYF. The CDR3 DNA reads TGTGCCAGCAGAAAGGACTCCCCCTACGAGCAGTACTTC.

This clonotype was counted ten times or more. This chain connects TRBV7-6 to TRBJ2-7; D is perhaps TRBD1 or TRBD2 (5 bases each). Germline CDR1 is SGHVS and CDR2 is FNYEAQ. Trimming cost V 5 bases and J 3 bases, with 20 bases left between them. The CDR3 is 16 residues long. The DNA for the CDR3 is TGTGCCAGCAGCGAAGGGTCGGGGACCTACTACTACGAGCAGTACTTC. This translates into CASSEGSGTYYYEQYF.

This clonotype was observed at least ten times. The rearrangement uses TRBV12-3 or TRBV12-4 and TRBJ1-4; D remains ambiguous. V gave up 1 base and J gave up 3 bases, with 6 bases separating them. The CDR3 spans 14 residues. The CDR3 sequence: CASSLGRSNEKLFF. DNA for the CDR3: TGTGCCAGCAGTTTAGGCAGGTCTAATGAAAAACTGTTTTTT.

This clonotype was counted many times. This sequence joins TRBV6-5 and TRBJ2-7; the match to TRBD2 covers 7 bases. Germline CDR1 is MNHEY and CDR2 is SVGAGI. Trimming cost V 2 bases and J 4 bases; bases outside gene matches: 5. This CDR3 has 14 amino acids. Here the CDR3 DNA reads TGTGCCAGCAGTTACCGAAGGGGAGGGTACGAGCAGTACTTC. Its translation is CASSYRRGGYEQYF.

This clonotype was picked up a small number of times. The V call is TRBV5-1, the J call TRBJ2-2; the match to TRBD1 covers 7 bases. After removal of 7 bases from V and 4 bases from J, the junction contained 10 bases not matched to a gene. Looked up from germline, CDR1 is SGHRS and CDR2 is YFSETQ. The CDR3 length is 15 residues. CDR3 DNA: TGCGCCAGCGCGGCTGACAGGGCGAGCACCGGGGAGCTGTTTTTT. The encoded protein is CASAADRASTGELFF.

This clonotype was counted ten times or more. One junction end does not reproduce the germline sequence, and a read error may be involved. J is TRBJ2-5 and V is TRBV7-6; 8 bases fit TRBD1. Germline V CDR1 and CDR2: SGHVS, FNYEAQ. The CDR3 runs to 14 residues. The CDR3 loop is CASSLGQEQGTQYF. CDR3 sequence (DNA): TGTGCCAGCAGCTTGGGACAGGAGCAAGGGACCCAGTACTTC.

This clonotype has at least ten counts. The V and J genes are TRBV20-1 and TRBJ2-6; 8 positions agree with TRBD1. This CDR3 is 13 amino acids long. CDR1 is DFQATT, CDR2 SNEGSKA, per germline (reference sequence). V gave up 3 bases and J gave up 12 bases; unmatched junction bases: 7. The CDR3 spells CSASPGGLSVLTF. The CDR3 coding sequence is TGCAGTGCTAGCCCAGGGGGCTTAAGCGTCCTGACTTTC.

On this clonotype: A read error is likely, as this CDR3 ends without the conserved phenylalanine or tryptophan. This rearrangement joins TRBV10-3 to TRBJ2-2; the match to TRBD2 covers 11 bases. Germline V lookup: CDR1 ENHRY, CDR2 SYGVKD. The CDR3 runs to 19 residues. The trim removed 0 bases at V and 1 base at J, leaving 7 bases unmatched. CDR3 loop: CAISESSTSGTLNTGELFL. The CDR3 region has the DNA TGTGCCATCAGTGAGTCGTCGACTAGCGGGACCCTGAACACCGGGGAGCTGTTTCTT.

There are many counts of this clonotype. The chain links TRBV20-1 to TRBJ2-7; 8 bases line up with TRBD2. The germline V gene encodes CDR1 DFQATT and CDR2 SNEGSKA (reference sequence). CDR3 length: 13 residues. V dropped 3 bases and J dropped 5; count of bases not matched to a gene: 6. CDR3 in amino acids: CSASPGGRHEQYF. For the CDR3, the DNA is TGCAGTGCTAGTCCGGGGGGGCGGCACGAGCAGTACTTC.

This clonotype has at least ten counts. The chain couples TRBV6-6 to TRBJ2-7; D is perhaps TRBD1 (6 bases). This CDR3 spans 14 amino acids. Germline CDR1 MNHNY, CDR2 SVGAGI (reference sequence). The V end lost 0 bases, the J end lost 6 bases, and 12 bases lay between the germline ends. The CDR3 region is CASSYSNGGGEQYF. The CDR3 nucleotides are TGTGCCAGCAGTTACTCGAATGGGGGCGGCGAGCAGTACTTC.

This clonotype has at least ten counts. V and J are TRBV29-1 and TRBJ2-7; 7 bases map to TRBD1. Germline CDR1 is SQVTM and CDR2 is ANQGSEA. Losses at the gene ends were 4 bases for V and 1 base for J; bases not matched to a gene: 4. The length of the CDR3 is 13 residues. The chain's CDR3 is CSVVGRGSYEQYF. The CDR3 DNA sequence: TGCAGCGTTGTTGGCAGGGGGTCCTACGAGCAGTACTTC.

The V and J genes are TRBV30 and TRBJ2-1; possibly TRBD1 for D (5 bases). The ends were cut back, 0 bases at V and 7 bases at J, with 7 bases in the middle. This CDR3 is built from 12 residues. CDR1 and CDR2 (germline): GTSNPN, SVGIG (reference sequence). DNA of the CDR3: TGTGCCTGGAGTGTCCAGGGTAATGAGCAGTTCTTC. This translates into CAWSVQGNEQFF.

This clonotype was counted many times. The rearrangement joins TRBV12-3 or TRBV12-4 to TRBJ1-1; the D gene is possibly TRBD1 (5 bases). Deletions cut 5 bases from V and 0 bases from J, with 13 bases between. CDR3 length equals 15 residues. This chain's CDR3 is CASSTSGGMNTEAFF. DNA of the CDR3: TGTGCCAGCAGTACATCCGGGGGGATGAACACTGAAGCTTTCTTT.

This clonotype was seen at least ten times. The chain's CDR3 is CSVGGAGTEAFF. The CDR3 DNA follows: TGCAGCGTGGGAGGGGCTGGCACTGAAGCTTTCTTT. The chain recombines TRBV29-1 with TRBJ1-1; the D gene is possibly TRBD1 (5 bases). V lost 6 bases to trimming and J lost 4 bases, with 12 bases between them. Looked up from germline, CDR1 is SQVTM and CDR2 is ANQGSEA. This CDR3 has 12 residues.

This clonotype was counted at least ten times. This chain joins TRBV30 and TRBJ2-5; 7 bases are shared with TRBD1. Germline trimming cut 2 bases from V and 7 bases from J; bases unmatched to any gene: 10. Germline V gene data show CDR1 as GTSNPN and CDR2 as SVGIG (reference sequence). The length of the CDR3 is 14 residues. CDR3 DNA: TGTGCCTGGAGTCCTGGGACAGCGAGGGGGACCCAGTACTTC. It codes for CAWSPGTARGTQYF. The full variable domain, rest sourced from reference TRBV30 and TRBJ2-5, is SQTIHQWPATLVQPVGSPLSLECTVEGTSNPNLYWYRQAAGRGLQLLFYSVGIGQISSEVPQNLSASRPQDRQFILSSKKLLLSDSGFYLCAWSPGTARGTQYFGPGTRLLVL.

This clonotype was detected ten times or more. The V gene is TRBV4-3, the J gene TRBJ2-1, with D perhaps TRBD2 (6 bases). The ends were cut back, 2 bases at V and 2 bases at J, with 10 bases in the middle. CDR3 length: 15 amino acids. Germline assignment: CDR1 LGHNA and CDR2 YSLEER. The chain's CDR3 is CASSQTRLAYNEQFF. As DNA, the CDR3 is TGCGCCAGCAGCCAAACCCGACTAGCCTACAATGAGCAGTTCTTC.

This clonotype was counted many times. The junction shows a germline mismatch at one end, possibly a read error. The CDR3 loop reads CAISEWDTEAFF. The CDR3 nucleotides read TGTGCCATCAGTGAGTGGGACACCGAAGCTTTCTTT. The chain combines TRBV10-3 with TRBJ1-1; a weak D match, TRBD1 (6 bases). The CDR3 length is 12 residues. CDR1 and CDR2 from the germline V gene are ENHRY and SYGVKD.

This clonotype was detected many times. The chain employs TRBV29-1 and TRBJ2-7; 11 bases agree with TRBD1. This CDR3 has 12 residues. Germline assignment: CDR1 SQVTM and CDR2 ANQGSEA. The junction had 5 bases not matched to a gene; V was cut back by 7 bases and J by 6 bases. The CDR3 nucleotides are TGCAGCGCTGGGGGACAGGGGGTCGAGCAGTACTTC. Translation: CSAGGQGVEQYF.

In its sample, this clonotype ranks as medium-sized. The gene calls are TRBV7-7 and TRBJ2-5; D possibly uses TRBD1 or TRBD2 (5 bases each). V was pared by 5 bases and J by 6 bases, with 16 bases between. The CDR3 covers 14 residues. Germline CDR1 and CDR2: SSHAT and FNYEAQ (reference sequence). The chain's CDR3 is CASSPGTDGKTQYF. In DNA form, the CDR3 reads TGTGCCAGCAGCCCCGGGACGGACGGGAAGACCCAGTACTTC.

This clonotype was recorded at least ten times. The chain has TRBV29-1 and TRBJ1-1, with 9 bases that match TRBD1. The CDR3 has 12 amino acids. From germline, CDR1 is SQVTM and CDR2 ANQGSEA. With V trimmed by 8 bases and J by 2 bases, 3 bases remained unmatched. CDR3 coding DNA: TGCAGCACTACAGGGGGCAACACTGAAGCTTTCTTT. This gives the protein CSTTGGNTEAFF.

This clonotype was counted ten times or more. The rearrangement links TRBV28 to TRBJ2-7; 9 bases map to TRBD1. Unmatched junction bases numbered 11, after V lost 6 bases and J lost 2 bases. This CDR3 comprises 16 residues. Germline V gene lookup returns CDR1 MDHEN and CDR2 SYDVKM. CDR3 nucleotide sequence: TGTGCCAGCAGCTCCCCCCCGGGACAGGGACCCTACGAGCAGTACTTC. It encodes CASSSPPGQGPYEQYF.

V is TRBV19 and J is TRBJ1-5; weak D call: TRBD1 (5 bases). Per the germline V gene, CDR1 is LNHDA and CDR2 is SQIVND (reference sequence). V lost 5 bases and J lost 0, with 14 bases in between. The CDR3 consists of 16 residues. CDR3 in DNA: TGTGCCAGTAGTGAAAACAGGAGAAATAGCAATCAGCCCCAGCATTTT. This codes for CASSENRRNSNQPQHF.

There are many counts of this clonotype. The gene calls are TRBV6-6 and TRBJ2-3, with 7 bases identical to TRBD1. Germline loops: CDR1 MNHNY, CDR2 SVGAGI (reference sequence). The length of the CDR3 is 16 residues. Trimming at V came to 6 bases and at J to 0 bases, leaving 9 bases not matched to a gene. The DNA for the CDR3 is TGTGCCAGCAGCCCCGGGACAGCTCCTAGCACAGATACGCAGTATTTT. This translates into CASSPGTAPSTDTQYF.